This is a list of T cell receptor beta chains from one sample in a study of neurological immune-mediated disorders. TCRdb reprocessed the 5' RACE reads via MiXCR and lists one record per CDR3 protein. This repertoire shows around 46,000 distinct CDR3 sequences, under 2% found once; its top ten account for 2% to 2.5%. Sequenced sample: PBMCs. The receptors were sampled from a woman aged 40 to 50 with multiple sclerosis. The CDR3 runs from the conserved cysteine through the conserved F or W.

v_call cdr3_aa
TRBV5-1 CASSLQGEAFF
TRBV5-1 CASSLGVDSPLHF
TRBV10-2 CASRASDRGTYEQYF
TRBV20-1 CSATAEDQPQHF
TRBV20-1 CSADTGGQGAGEQYF
TRBV3-1 CASSPYGGAETQYF
TRBV7-3 CASSLGTTVTDTQYF
TRBV15 CATSREGGQGYTF
TRBV5-8 CASSLFGGEQYF
TRBV5-1 CASSLRGMGNTEAFF
TRBV20-1 CSAARGNNEQFF
TRBV20-1 CSASNPARRDGYTF
TRBV5-1 CASSLAVSGANVLTF
TRBV6-6 CASRRGDTEAFF
TRBV15 CATSSASEGYGYTF
TRBV20-1 CSARGHSNTEAFF
TRBV6-5 CASSYSLGPYNEQFF
TRBV5-5 CASSRATENTEAFF
TRBV5-6 CASTITKEGGDTEAFF
TRBV5-1 CASSFAGTGGEKLFF
TRBV20-1 CSARMGATEAFF
TRBV18 CASSPWTGGTDTQYF
TRBV18 CASSPADRVNTEAFF
TRBV12-3/TRBV12-4 CASSLTPSLGGRSSGANVLTF
TRBV25-1 CASSGQGTDEQYF
TRBV5-1 CASSFADPTEAFF
TRBV5-1 CASSLGPSSDTEAFF
TRBV5-1 CASSLGHRDREETQYF
TRBV6-2/TRBV6-3 CASSSTGYTEAFF
TRBV7-9 CASSSGGTLSLVSPLHF
TRBV6-6 CASTVAGATRETQYF
TRBV29-1 CSASRDRGYGYTF
TRBV2 CASSGDRFNSGANVLTF
TRBV29-1 CSVAGPEGYGYTF
TRBV7-9 CASSLARGQRRDGYTF
TRBV11-2 CASTQGGTGGNTIYF
TRBV5-1 CASSRATANYGYTF
TRBV20-1 CSARPNSYEQYF
TRBV5-5 CASSLPGGSPLHF
TRBV20-1 CSARDSRQSTEAFF
TRBV20-1 CSAYNRARNSPLHF
TRBV20-1 CSAGLAGYNEQFF
TRBV20-1 CSARDRRIVEAFF
TRBV20-1 CSASSTGVLITNEKLFF